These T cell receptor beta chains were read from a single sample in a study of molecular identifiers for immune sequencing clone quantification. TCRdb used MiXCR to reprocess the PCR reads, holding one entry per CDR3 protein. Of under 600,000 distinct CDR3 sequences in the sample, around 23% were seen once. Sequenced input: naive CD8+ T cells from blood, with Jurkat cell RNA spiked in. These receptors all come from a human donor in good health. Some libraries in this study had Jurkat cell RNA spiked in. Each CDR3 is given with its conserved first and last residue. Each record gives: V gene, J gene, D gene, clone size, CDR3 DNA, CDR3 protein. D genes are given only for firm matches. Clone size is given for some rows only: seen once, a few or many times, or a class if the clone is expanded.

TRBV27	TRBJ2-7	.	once	TGTGCCACCCTACAGGGACACGAGCAGTACTTC	CATLQGHEQYF
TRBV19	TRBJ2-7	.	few	TGTGCCAGTAGTATAAGAGGACGGAGCTACGAGCAGTACTTC	CASSIRGRSYEQYF
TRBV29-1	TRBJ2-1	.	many	TGCAGCGTTTTTCTGGGTTCCTACAATGAGCAGTTCTTC	CSVFLGSYNEQFF
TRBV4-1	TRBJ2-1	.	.	TGCGCCAGCAGCCAAGAGGTGGGACCCTACAATGAGCAGTTCTTC	CASSQEVGPYNEQFF
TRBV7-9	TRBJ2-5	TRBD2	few	TGTGCCAGCAGCTTAGGACTAGCGGGAGAGACCCAGTACTTC	CASSLGLAGETQYF
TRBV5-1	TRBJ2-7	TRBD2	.	TGCGCCAGCAGCTTGGGTAGCGGGCAGGGATACTACGAGCAGTACTTC	CASSLGSGQGYYEQYF
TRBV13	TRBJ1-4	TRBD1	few	TGTGCCAGCAGCTTAGAGGGGACAGGGACTAATGAAAAACTGTTTTTT	CASSLEGTGTNEKLFF
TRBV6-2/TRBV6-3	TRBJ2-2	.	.	TGTGCCACGAGTGGGGACCGAGGGACCGAGGAGCTGTTTTTT	CATSGDRGTEELFF
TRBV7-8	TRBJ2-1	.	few	TGTGCCAGCAGTTTGACCCTTCCTGGACGGTTCAATGAGCAGTTCTTC	CASSLTLPGRFNEQFF
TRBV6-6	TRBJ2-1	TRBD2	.	TGTGCCAGCAGTTGGAAAGTTCTTAGCGGGGGGGCCAATGAGCAGTTCTTC	CASSWKVLSGGANEQFF
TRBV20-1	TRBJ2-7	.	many	TGCAGTGCTAGAGGGGGCAGATCCTACGAGCAGTACTTC	CSARGGRSYEQYF
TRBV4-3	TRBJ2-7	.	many	TGCGCCAGCAGCCAAGATGGCAGGGAGGTGAGGTACGAGCAGTACTTC	CASSQDGREVRYEQYF
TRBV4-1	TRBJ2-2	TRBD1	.	TGCGCCAGCAGGCTCGGGACAGGGGATGTCGGGGAGCTGTTTTTT	CASRLGTGDVGELFF
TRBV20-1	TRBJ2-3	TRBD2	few	TGCAGTGCTAGTTTATATGTAGCGGGGGGGCCTACAGATACGCAGTATTTT	CSASLYVAGGPTDTQYF
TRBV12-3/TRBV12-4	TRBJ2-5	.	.	TGTGCCAGCAGTTTACGCACCCGGAGGGAGACCCAGTACTTC	CASSLRTRRETQYF
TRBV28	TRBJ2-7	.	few	TGTGCCAGCAGTCGTATGGGGGGAGTTGCCGTCTACGAGCAGTACTTC	CASSRMGGVAVYEQYF
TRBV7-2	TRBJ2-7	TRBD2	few	TGTGCCAGCAGTTATGGGACTAGCGTTCTCTACGAGCAGTACTTC	CASSYGTSVLYEQYF
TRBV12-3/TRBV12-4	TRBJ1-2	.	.	TGTGCCAGCACCCCGTCCTCACACCTTAACTATGGCTACACCTTC	CASTPSSHLNYGYTF
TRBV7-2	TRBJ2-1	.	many	TGTGCCAGCAGCTTAAATTTAAAAAGCGGAAGCTCCTACAATGAGCAGTTCTTC	CASSLNLKSGSSYNEQFF
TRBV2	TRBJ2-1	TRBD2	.	TGTGCCAGCAGTGATGGGACTAGCAGAAACAATGAGCAGTTCTTC	CASSDGTSRNNEQFF
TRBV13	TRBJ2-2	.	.	TGTGCCAGCAGCACATACAGTGAGGTGCGCACCGGGGAGCTGTTTTTT	CASSTYSEVRTGELFF
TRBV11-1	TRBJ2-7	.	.	TGTGCCAGCAGCTTAACTGGGGTCGCGCAGTACTTC	CASSLTGVAQYF
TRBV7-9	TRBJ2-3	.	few	TGTGCCAGCAGCTTAGCTTGGGGGGACGCAGATACGCAGTATTTT	CASSLAWGDADTQYF
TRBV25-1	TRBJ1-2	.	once	TGTGCCAGCAGTGAAGGGCCCGCGGACAGCTTGAACTATGGCTACACCTTC	CASSEGPADSLNYGYTF
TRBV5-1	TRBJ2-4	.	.	TGCGCCAGCAGCCCGACCGACTGGGGGGACATTCAGTACTTC	CASSPTDWGDIQYF
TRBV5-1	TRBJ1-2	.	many	TGCGCCAGCAGCTTGGATTTGGGGAGCCCCTATGGCTACACCTTC	CASSLDLGSPYGYTF
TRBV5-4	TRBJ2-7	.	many	TGTGCCAGCAGCTTGGCCGCGGCGAGCTACGAGCAGTACTTC	CASSLAAASYEQYF
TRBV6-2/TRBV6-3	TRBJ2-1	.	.	TGTGCCAGCAGTTTCGAGGAGCGGAGCTCCTACAATGAGCAGTTCTTC	CASSFEERSSYNEQFF
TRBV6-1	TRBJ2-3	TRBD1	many	TGTGCCAGCAGAGTCGACAGGGGCCCCGGGGCAGATACGCAGTATTTT	CASRVDRGPGADTQYF
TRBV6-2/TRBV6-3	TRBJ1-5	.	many	TGTGCCAGCAGTTACGACCACATGGGGGCTCAGCCCCAGCATTTT	CASSYDHMGAQPQHF
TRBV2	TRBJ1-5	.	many	TGTGCCAGCAGTGAAGCGGTAGGCCGTTATAGCAATCAGCCCCAGCATTTT	CASSEAVGRYSNQPQHF